This T cell receptor (beta chain) was documented in a study of shared clonotypes between healthy human individuals. The CDR3 contains 15 residues. V lost 7 bases, J lost 4 bases, and 10 bases stayed unmatched. In germline, CDR1 is LNHDA, CDR2 SQIVND (reference sequence). Libraries were prepared by immunoSEQ multiplex PCR; TCRdb keeps only in-frame clonotypes and omits some of them. The sample has roughly 2.5 million clones, around 90% seen once. The rearrangement links TRBV19 to TRBJ2-1, with 7 bases lining up with TRBD1. The clonotype comes from a man aged 18 to 29 in good health. The sample comprised naive CD4+ T cells sorted from blood. The subset here: CD45RA+ positively selected. CDR3 coding DNA: TGTGCCAGTACCTCCCGGGACAGAAGTTACAATGAGCAGTTCTTC. Protein product: CASTSRDRSYNEQFF.